The 32 T cell receptor beta chains below come from one sample, sequenced in a study of regulatory T cells in long-lasting Graves disease. Described time point: newly diagnosed GD, antithyroid drugs for less than 3 months. PBMC RNA was the source of the TCR library. Arm-PCR with iRepertoire HTBI primers amplified the CDR3 regions for these TCR beta libraries. Via MiXCR, TCRdb re-called the multiplex PCR reads, giving one row per CDR3 protein. Of 300,000 to 400,000 distinct CDR3 sequences listed, 15% to 20% are singletons. The sequences come from peripheral blood mononuclear cells (PBMCs), collected at new diagnosis, from a patient treated with antithyroid drugs. These receptors were taken from a female donor with Graves disease.

In this sample, this clonotype turned up once. The genes are TRBV29-1 and TRBJ2-7; 8 bases are shared with TRBD2. CDR3 size: 13 residues. Looked up from germline, CDR1 is SQVTM and CDR2 is ANQGSEA. The J segment lost 5 bases and the V segment lost 7 bases, leaving 10 bases of the junction unmatched. This chain's CDR3 is CSAEGSGINEQYF. In DNA form, the CDR3 reads TGCAGCGCCGAAGGTAGCGGGATTAACGAGCAGTACTTC.

On this clonotype itself: This may be a read error, as it is one base from a much larger clone. The V call is TRBV2, the J call TRBJ1-1; unclear D gene. CDR1 SNHLY and CDR2 FYNNEI come from the germline V gene. This CDR3 is built from 15 residues. CDR3 protein: CASSELPRRNTAAFF. In DNA, the CDR3 is TGTGCCAGCAGTGAATTACCTCGGAGGAACACTGCAGCTTTCTTT. The whole variable domain, filled in from reference TRBV2 and TRBJ1-1, reads EPEVTQTPSHQVTQMGQEVILRCVPISNHLYFYWYRQILGQKVEFLVSFYNNEISEKSEIFDDQFSVERPDGSNFTLKIRSTKLEDSAMYFCASSELPRRNTAAFFGQGTRLTVV.

The J gene is TRBJ2-5, the V gene TRBV11-2, with 9 bases fitting TRBD2. The CDR3 has 14 amino acids. Losses at the gene ends were 5 bases for V and 5 bases for J; bases not matched to a gene: 6. Germline V lookup: CDR1 SGHAT, CDR2 FQNNGV. DNA for the CDR3: TGTGCCAGCAGCCGCGGGGGGGGTGGGGAGACCCAGTACTTC. It yields the protein CASSRGGGGETQYF.

This clonotype was seen more than once but under ten times. The genes are TRBV7-8 and TRBJ1-3; D is perhaps TRBD1 (6 bases). V was cut by 8 bases and J by 2 bases, with 13 bases left in between. The CDR3 is made up of 14 amino acids. The germline CDR1 and CDR2 sequences are SGHVS and FQNEAQ. CDR3 coding DNA: TGTGCCAGCGGGGGCCCCGGGGCTGGAAACACCATATATTTT. Encoded protein: CASGGPGAGNTIYF.

Ten or more counts support this clonotype. The gene calls are TRBV19 and TRBJ1-2; 8 positions match TRBD1. Germline CDR1 LNHDA, CDR2 SQIVND (reference sequence). The V and J ends lost 5 bases and 7 bases, in that order; junction bases with no gene match: 9. The CDR3 runs 14 residues. Here the CDR3 reads CASSQGQGLPGYTF. DNA of the CDR3: TGTGCCAGTAGTCAAGGACAGGGTCTCCCTGGCTACACCTTC.

This clonotype has at least ten counts. This chain links TRBV19 with TRBJ2-1, with D perhaps matching TRBD1 (6 bases). The germline V and J ends were trimmed by 3 bases and 10 bases, with 22 bases remaining between them. This CDR3 comprises 16 residues. Germline CDR1 LNHDA, CDR2 SQIVND (reference sequence). The CDR3 DNA is TGTGCCAGTAGTATGGCCGGATGGGGAAATAGGGGGGAGCAGTTCTTC. Protein: CASSMAGWGNRGEQFF.

This clonotype was seen a handful of times. This likely comes from a read error, as the CDR3 has no conserved phenylalanine or tryptophan at its end. The chain has TRBV6-2 or TRBV6-3 and TRBJ2-6; D is unresolved. CDR1 is MNHEY, CDR2 SVGEGT, per germline. CDR3 length: 15 residues. Trimming removed 6 bases from V and 0 bases from J, with 9 bases in between. The CDR3 loop is CASRTRSSGANVLTS. The CDR3 nucleotides read TGTGCCAGCAGAACGAGAAGCTCTGGGGCCAACGTCCTGACTTCC.

In nucleotides, the CDR3 is TGTGCCAGCAGCCCCCAGGGTGGGGGAGATACGCAGTATTTT. Translating it yields CASSPQGGGDTQYF. This chain joins TRBV9 and TRBJ2-3; D might be TRBD1 or TRBD2, each matching 5 bases. In germline, CDR1 is SGDLS, CDR2 YYNGEE. With 4 bases removed from V and 5 bases from J, the gap between germline ends came to 14 bases. This CDR3 has 14 amino acids.

This clonotype appeared many times. The V and J genes are TRBV12-5 and TRBJ2-1; possibly TRBD2 for D (6 bases). Germline CDR1 LGHNT, CDR2 FRNRAP. V was cut by 4 bases and J by 2 bases, with 12 bases left in between. The CDR3 runs to 15 residues. CDR3 sequence reads: CASGSRRGTYNEQFF. Written as DNA, the CDR3 is TGTGCTAGTGGTTCTCGGCGGGGTACCTACAATGAGCAGTTCTTC.

This clonotype has at least ten counts. The J gene is TRBJ2-5, the V gene TRBV2; weak D call: TRBD1 (6 bases). Germline lookup yields CDR1 SNHLY and CDR2 FYNNEI. The V end lost 6 bases, the J end lost 9 bases, and 14 bases lay between the germline ends. The CDR3 runs 12 residues. CDR3 loop: CASRERGRSQYF. Here the CDR3 DNA reads TGTGCCAGCAGGGAGAGGGGGAGATCCCAGTACTTC.

This clonotype showed up many times. The rearrangement joins TRBV7-9 to TRBJ1-5, with D unresolved. V was shortened by 10 bases and J by 5 bases, with 12 bases between the two germline ends. CDR1 SEHNR and CDR2 FQNEAQ come from the germline V gene (reference sequence). This CDR3 has 12 amino acids. DNA of the CDR3: TGTGCCACCGGAAATACCGATCAGCCCCAGCATTTT. Its protein is CATGNTDQPQHF.

This clonotype occurred many times. The gene calls are TRBV7-2 and TRBJ1-5; D is unclear. The V and J ends lost 5 bases and 2 bases respectively, with 16 bases between them. The CDR3 is made up of 16 amino acids. CDR1 is SGHTA and CDR2 is FQGNSA in the germline V gene. This chain's CDR3 is CASSRRPDDGNQPQHF. CDR3 bases: TGTGCCAGCAGCCGTCGGCCCGACGATGGCAATCAGCCCCAGCATTTT.

This clonotype appeared a few times. The rearrangement uses TRBV18 and TRBJ2-7; D remains ambiguous. From germline, CDR1 is KGHSH and CDR2 LQKENI. This CDR3 is built from 14 residues. V gave up 2 bases and J gave up 0 bases, with 8 bases separating them. CDR3 DNA: TGTGCCAGCTCACCAAGTCATAGCTCCTACGAGCAGTACTTC. As protein: CASSPSHSSYEQYF.

This clonotype was picked up many times. CDR3 coding DNA: TGTGCCAGCAGTACTAGCGGGAGTGAGACCCAGTACTTC. Protein sequence: CASSTSGSETQYF. This chain uses TRBV11-3 with TRBJ2-5; 11 nucleotides align to TRBD2. From germline, CDR1 is SGHNT and CDR2 YENEEA. V trimming: 6 bases; J trimming: 5 bases; junction bases outside the gene matches: 2. This CDR3 has 13 amino acids. The variable domain in full, with the rest retrieved from reference TRBV11-3 and TRBJ2-5, is EAGVVQSPRYKIIEKKQPVAFWCNPISGHNTLYWYLQNLGQGPELLIRYENEEAVDDSQLPKDRFSAERLKGVDSTLKIQPAELGDSAVYLCASSTSGSETQYFGPGTRLLVL.

Many counts were recorded for this clonotype. The chain combines TRBV6-5 with TRBJ2-7, with D perhaps matching TRBD1 (5 bases). This CDR3 has 13 residues. Germline V CDR1 and CDR2: MNHEY, SVGAGI. Trimming left V 3 bases short and J 5 bases short, with 11 bases between. CDR3 amino acids: CASSYPGLHEQYF. DNA of the CDR3: TGTGCCAGCAGTTATCCAGGGTTGCACGAGCAGTACTTC.

This clonotype is a singleton in its sample. Because the CDR3 is missing its conserved closing phenylalanine or tryptophan, this is likely a read error. It is unclear where the CDR3 begins or ends on the DNA, so no DNA is shown, and the CDR3 is as TCRdb lists it. The chain joins TRBV3-1 to TRBJ2-7; the table's D gene call, TRBD2, was not cross checked with the DNA. The germline V gene encodes CDR1 LGHDT and CDR2 YNNKEL (reference sequence). The CDR3 is 14 amino acids in total, end residues counted. The CDR3: CASSFGTAMSVLVL.

The table lists this clonotype with a few counts. The V gene is TRBV5-1, the J gene TRBJ2-2; D is undetermined. This CDR3 has 15 amino acids. Germline assignment: CDR1 SGHRS and CDR2 YFSETQ. V dropped 0 bases and J dropped 3 bases, with 9 bases sitting between them. The CDR3 protein is CASSLEAIHTGELFF. CDR3 nucleotides: TGCGCCAGCAGCTTGGAAGCTATTCACACCGGGGAGCTGTTTTTT. Combining the CDR3 with reference TRBV5-1 and TRBJ2-2 gives the whole variable domain KAGVTQTPRYLIKTRGQQVTLSCSPISGHRSVSWYQQTPGQGLQFLFEYFSETQRNKGNFPGRFSGRQFSNSRSEMNVSTLELGDSALYLCASSLEAIHTGELFFGEGSRLTVL.

This clonotype came up many times. The V and J genes are TRBV28 and TRBJ1-1; D not certain. The CDR3 spans 14 residues. Trimming left V 2 bases short and J 4 bases short, with 11 bases between. The germline CDR1 and CDR2 sequences are MDHEN and SYDVKM. The CDR3 protein is CASSLVRESTEAFF. CDR3 DNA sequence: TGTGCCAGCAGTTTAGTTAGGGAGAGCACTGAAGCTTTCTTT. The full variable domain, with the rest looked up from reference TRBV28 and TRBJ1-1, is DVKVTQSSRYLVKRTGEKVFLECVQDMDHENMFWYRQDPGLGLRLIYFSYDVKMKEKGDIPEGYSVSREKKERFSLILESASTNQTSMYLCASSLVRESTEAFFGQGTRLTVV.

This clonotype has ten or more counts. The chain joins TRBV28 to TRBJ2-7, with unresolved D. In germline, CDR1 is MDHEN, CDR2 SYDVKM. Trimming removed 4 bases from V and 4 bases from J, with 29 bases in between. CDR3 length: 19 amino acids. In DNA form, the CDR3 reads TGTGCCAGCAGTTCTGGCCCGGCAGGACGTCTTTGGTTTCAATACGAGCAGTACTTC. This translates into CASSSGPAGRLWFQYEQYF.

Comment on this clonotype: A single base is all that separates this from a far larger clone, so a read error is likely. The CDR3 nucleotides are TGTGCCAGCAGCCGACCTGGAAACACCATATATTTT. It specifies CASSRPGNTIYF. The genes are TRBV11-2 and TRBJ1-3; D remains unclear. V lost 5 bases and J 2 bases, leaving 4 bases between the germline ends. The germline V gene encodes CDR1 SGHAT and CDR2 FQNNGV. CDR3 length: 12 amino acids.

In this sample, this clonotype turned up a few times. V and J are TRBV7-9 and TRBJ2-7, with a possible D match to TRBD2 (5 bases). Germline loops: CDR1 SEHNR, CDR2 FQNEAQ (reference sequence). This CDR3 region has 13 residues. Trimming left V 1 base short and J 7 bases short, with 11 bases between. The CDR3 DNA is TGTGCCAGCAGCTTAGAGGACTTCAGGGAGCAGTACTTC. Protein sequence: CASSLEDFREQYF. Together with reference TRBV7-9 and TRBJ2-7, the CDR3 gives the full variable domain: DTGVSQNPRHKITKRGQNVTFRCDPISEHNRLYWYRQTLGQGPEFLTYFQNEAQLEKSRLLSDRFSAERPKGSFSTLEIQRTEQGDSAMYLCASSLEDFREQYFGPGTRLTVT.

The sample holds a few counts of this clonotype. V is TRBV14 and J is TRBJ2-7, with D perhaps matching TRBD1 or TRBD2 (6 bases each). CDR3 length equals 15 residues. V was clipped by 4 bases and J by 2 bases, with 15 bases between them. Germline assignment: CDR1 SGHDN and CDR2 FVKESK. DNA of the CDR3: TGTGCCAGCAGCCGACGAGAGGGGGGCCCCTACGAGCAGTACTTC. This codes for CASSRREGGPYEQYF.

This clonotype was counted ten times or more. The gene calls are TRBV7-6 and TRBJ2-3; 16 bases align to TRBD2. Germline lookup yields CDR1 SGHVS and CDR2 FNYEAQ. V was pared by 3 bases and J by 4 bases, with 7 bases of the junction left unmatched. This CDR3 comprises 18 residues. CDR3 residues: CASSLGPGLAGGADTQYF. In DNA, the CDR3 is TGTGCCAGCAGCTTGGGACCGGGACTAGCGGGAGGGGCAGATACGCAGTATTTT.

The chain has TRBV2 and TRBJ1-6; 9 nucleotides agree with TRBD1. This CDR3 has 15 amino acids. V shed 6 bases and J 5 bases; nucleotides not matched to a gene: 5. CDR1 and CDR2 (germline): SNHLY, FYNNEI. CDR3 coding DNA: TGTGCCAGCAGGGGACAGGGTGTCAATAATTCACCCCTCCACTTT. Amino acid sequence: CASRGQGVNNSPLHF. The full variable domain, its missing parts supplied by reference TRBV2 and TRBJ1-6, is EPEVTQTPSHQVTQMGQEVILRCVPISNHLYFYWYRQILGQKVEFLVSFYNNEISEKSEIFDDQFSVERPDGSNFTLKIRSTKLEDSAMYFCASRGQGVNNSPLHFGNGTRLTVT.

This clonotype occurred a few times. The chain carries TRBV19 and TRBJ2-3; D may correspond to TRBD1 or TRBD2 (5 bases each). CDR3 length equals 16 residues. V shed 5 bases and J shed 0 bases, with 15 bases lying between them. Germline V CDR1 and CDR2: LNHDA, SQIVND (reference sequence). The CDR3 region is CASSGDGRPSTDTQYF. The CDR3 DNA is TGTGCCAGTAGTGGGGACGGGCGCCCTAGCACAGATACGCAGTATTTT.

Only one count was recorded for this clonotype. The chain carries TRBV2 and TRBJ2-7; D may be TRBD2 (5 bases). This CDR3 has 14 residues. The V end lost 8 bases, the J end lost 4 bases, and 18 bases lay between the germline ends. Germline V gene lookup returns CDR1 SNHLY and CDR2 FYNNEI. The CDR3 protein is CASRLEAEGYEQYF. In DNA, the CDR3 is TGTGCCAGCCGACTGGAGGCGGAAGGTTACGAGCAGTACTTC. Based on the CDR3 plus reference TRBV2 and TRBJ2-7, the full variable domain is EPEVTQTPSHQVTQMGQEVILRCVPISNHLYFYWYRQILGQKVEFLVSFYNNEISEKSEIFDDQFSVERPDGSNFTLKIRSTKLEDSAMYFCASRLEAEGYEQYFGPGTRLTVT.

At least ten counts were recorded for this clonotype. The genes are TRBV10-2 and TRBJ2-7, with D hard to call. The CDR3 totals 12 residues. V was clipped by 10 bases and J by 5 bases, with 15 bases between them. CDR1 WSHSY and CDR2 SAAADI come from the germline V gene. CDR3 DNA sequence: TGCGCCACCTCGACGGATGTCGACGAGCAGTACTTC. It yields the protein CATSTDVDEQYF.

This clonotype has a count of ten or more. The rearrangement joins TRBV7-9 to TRBJ2-7; a possible D gene is TRBD2 (7 bases). CDR1 and CDR2 (germline): SEHNR, FQNEAQ (reference sequence). Trimming removed 3 bases from V and 5 bases from J, with 14 bases in between. The CDR3 contains 14 residues. The CDR3 is CASSLRGRGDEQYF. DNA of the CDR3: TGTGCCAGCAGCTTGAGGGGGAGGGGAGACGAGCAGTACTTC.

The chain combines TRBV19 with TRBJ1-5, with D perhaps TRBD1 (5 bases). Germline V gene sequence: CDR1 LNHDA, CDR2 SQIVND (reference sequence). With 6 bases removed from V and 0 bases from J, the gap between germline ends came to 12 bases. The CDR3 is made up of 15 amino acids. In DNA form, the CDR3 reads TGTGCCAGTAGGCCCAGGGATTTTAGCAATCAGCCCCAGCATTTT. Amino acids: CASRPRDFSNQPQHF.

This clonotype appeared a few times. With a far larger clone one base away, a read error is the likely cause. This chain joins TRBV12-3 or TRBV12-4 and TRBJ2-7, with a possible D match to TRBD2 (5 bases). This CDR3 region has 13 residues. In DNA form, the CDR3 reads TGTGTCAGCAGTTTCGGTGGGAGCTACGAGCAGTACTTC. Protein product: CVSSFGGSYEQYF.

At least ten counts were recorded for this clonotype. CDR3 loop: CASTPSSLNTEAFF. The CDR3 DNA sequence: TGTGCCAGCACCCCCAGTTCTCTGAACACTGAAGCTTTCTTT. The chain has TRBV12-3 or TRBV12-4 and TRBJ1-1; D is unclear. V dropped 7 bases and J dropped 0 bases, with 12 bases sitting between them. This CDR3 contains 14 residues.

This clonotype was recorded many times. V usage is TRBV30 and J usage is TRBJ1-5, with D possibly matching TRBD1 (5 bases). The CDR3 runs 15 residues. The germline V gene has CDR1 GTSNPN and CDR2 SVGIG (reference sequence). The germline V and J ends were trimmed by 3 bases and 5 bases, with 17 bases remaining between them. The chain's CDR3 is CAWSPGTPNHQPQHF. The CDR3 coding sequence is TGTGCCTGGAGCCCCGGGACCCCGAACCATCAGCCCCAGCATTTT.